This T cell receptor beta chain is from a study of blood T cell repertoires in COVID-19. This clone occurred once. Symptom resolution, clearance, or two negative PCRs marked the recovered donors of Cohort 3. Trimming stripped 3 bases from V and 3 bases from J, with 20 bases between. CDR1 and CDR2 from the germline V gene are MGHRA and YSYEKL. CDR3 length: 17 amino acids. Study processing details: Estimation of nucleated cell counts was performed using reference gene primer amplification. The table came from immunoSEQ multiplex PCR; TCRdb's copy has only in-frame clones and leaves some out. V and J calls and clone size are those listed in that table; D and trimming were worked out from the DNA. The table shows around 140,000 clones, with about 80% occurring only once.

Sequenced: PBMCs or T cells enriched from blood (not recorded which). This chain connects TRBV4-1 to TRBJ1-2, with D possibly TRBD1 on 5 matching bases. The origin of this receptor is a woman aged 45-65 years who had recovered from COVID-19. CDR3 nucleotides: TGCGCCAGCAGCCATGCAGGGTACGACTTTGGGGACTATGGCTACACCTTC. It is translated as CASSHAGYDFGDYGYTF.